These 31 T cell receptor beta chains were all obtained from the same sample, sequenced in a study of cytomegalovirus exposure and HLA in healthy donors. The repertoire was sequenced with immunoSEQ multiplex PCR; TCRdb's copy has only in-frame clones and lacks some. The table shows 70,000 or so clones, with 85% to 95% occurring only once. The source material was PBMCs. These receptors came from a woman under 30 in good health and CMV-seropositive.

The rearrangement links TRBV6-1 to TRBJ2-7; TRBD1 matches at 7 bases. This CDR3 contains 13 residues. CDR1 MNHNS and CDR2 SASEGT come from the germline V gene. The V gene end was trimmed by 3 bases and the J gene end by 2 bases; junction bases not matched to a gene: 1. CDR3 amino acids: CASSERGPYEQYF. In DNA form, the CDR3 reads TGTGCCAGCAGTGAGAGGGGGCCCTACGAGCAGTACTTC.

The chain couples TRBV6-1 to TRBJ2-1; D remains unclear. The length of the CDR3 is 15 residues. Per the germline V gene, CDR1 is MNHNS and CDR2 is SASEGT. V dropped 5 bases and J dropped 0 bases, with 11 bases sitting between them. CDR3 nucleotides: TGTGCCAGCAGTACCCTAGGTGGCTCCTACAATGAGCAGTTCTTC. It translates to CASSTLGGSYNEQFF.

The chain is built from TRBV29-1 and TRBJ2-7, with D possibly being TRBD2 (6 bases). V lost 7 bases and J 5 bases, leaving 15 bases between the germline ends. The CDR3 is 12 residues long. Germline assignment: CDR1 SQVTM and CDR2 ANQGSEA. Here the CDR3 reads CSGRGGLNEQYF. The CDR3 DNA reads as TGCAGCGGGAGGGGAGGACTCAACGAGCAGTACTTC.

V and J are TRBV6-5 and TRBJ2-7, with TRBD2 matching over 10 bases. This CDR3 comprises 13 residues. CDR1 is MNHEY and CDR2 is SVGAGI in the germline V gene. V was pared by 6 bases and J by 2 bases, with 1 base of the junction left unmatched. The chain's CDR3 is CASRLAGTYEQYF. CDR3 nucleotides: TGTGCCAGCAGACTAGCGGGGACCTACGAGCAGTACTTC.

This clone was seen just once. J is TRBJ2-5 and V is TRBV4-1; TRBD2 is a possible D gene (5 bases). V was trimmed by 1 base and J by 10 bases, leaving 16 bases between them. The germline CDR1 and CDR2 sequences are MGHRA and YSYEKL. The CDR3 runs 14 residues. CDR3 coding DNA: TGCGCCAGCAGCCAAGTAGGACTCACTGGTATCCAGTACTTC. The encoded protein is CASSQVGLTGIQYF.

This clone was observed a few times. DNA for the CDR3: TGTGCCAGCAGCCCGGACAGGCCGACGAACTATGGCTACACCTTC. Translating it yields CASSPDRPTNYGYTF. This sequence joins TRBV5-4 and TRBJ1-2; 7 bases are a match to TRBD1. Germline V gene sequence: CDR1 SGHNT, CDR2 YYREEE (reference sequence). The V and J ends lost 4 bases and 2 bases, in that order; junction bases with no gene match: 8. The CDR3 loop spans 15 amino acids.

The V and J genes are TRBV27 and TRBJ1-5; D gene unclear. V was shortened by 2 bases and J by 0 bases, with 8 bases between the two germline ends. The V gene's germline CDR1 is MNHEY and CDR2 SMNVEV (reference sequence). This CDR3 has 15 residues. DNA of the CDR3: TGTGCCAGCAGTTTAGGCCCTTTTAGCAATCAGCCCCAGCATTTT. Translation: CASSLGPFSNQPQHF.

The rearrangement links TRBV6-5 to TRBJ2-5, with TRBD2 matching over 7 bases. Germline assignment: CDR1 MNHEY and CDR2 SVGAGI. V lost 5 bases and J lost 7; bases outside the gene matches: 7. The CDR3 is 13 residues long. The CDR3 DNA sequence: TGTGCCAGCAGTCCTAGCGGACTCCGGACCCAGTACTTC. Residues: CASSPSGLRTQYF.

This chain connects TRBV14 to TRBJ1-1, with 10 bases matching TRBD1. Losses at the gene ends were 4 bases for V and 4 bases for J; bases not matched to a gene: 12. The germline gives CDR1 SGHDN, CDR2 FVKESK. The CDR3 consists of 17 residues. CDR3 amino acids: CASSLVTGGILGTEAFF. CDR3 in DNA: TGTGCCAGCAGCCTGGTGACAGGGGGCATTTTAGGCACTGAAGCTTTCTTT.

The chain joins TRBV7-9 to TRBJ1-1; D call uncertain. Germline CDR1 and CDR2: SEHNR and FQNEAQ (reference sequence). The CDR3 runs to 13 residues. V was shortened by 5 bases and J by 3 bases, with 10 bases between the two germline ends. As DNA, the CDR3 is TGTGCCAGCAGCGGGCCCGGGGACACTGAAGCTTTCTTT. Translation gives CASSGPGDTEAFF.

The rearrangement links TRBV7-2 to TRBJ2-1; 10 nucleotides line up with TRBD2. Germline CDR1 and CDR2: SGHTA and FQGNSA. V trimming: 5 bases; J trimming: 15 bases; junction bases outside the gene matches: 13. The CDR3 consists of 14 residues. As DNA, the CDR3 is TGTGCCAGCAGCCCACCCGTAAGCGGGGGGGCCCCGTTCTTC. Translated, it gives CASSPPVSGGAPFF. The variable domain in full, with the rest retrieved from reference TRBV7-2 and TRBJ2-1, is GAGVSQSPSNKVTEKGKDVELRCDPISGHTALYWYRQSLGQGLEFLIYFQGNSAPDKSGLPSDRFSAERTGGSVSTLTIQRTQQEDSAVYLCASSPPVSGGAPFFGPGTRLTVL.

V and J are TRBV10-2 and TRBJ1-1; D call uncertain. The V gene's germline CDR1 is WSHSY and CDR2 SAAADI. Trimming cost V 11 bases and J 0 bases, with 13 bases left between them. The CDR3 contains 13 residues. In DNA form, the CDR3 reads TGCGCCGCGGTCGGCGCCCTGAACACTGAAGCTTTCTTT. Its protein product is CAAVGALNTEAFF.

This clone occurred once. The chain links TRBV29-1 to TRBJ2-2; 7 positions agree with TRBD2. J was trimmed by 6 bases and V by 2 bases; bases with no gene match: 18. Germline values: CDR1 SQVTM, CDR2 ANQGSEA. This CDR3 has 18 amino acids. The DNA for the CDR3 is TGCAGCGTTGAATTGGGGGGGGTCGACATTTGGGCGCCCGGGGAGCTGTTTTTT. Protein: CSVELGGVDIWAPGELFF.

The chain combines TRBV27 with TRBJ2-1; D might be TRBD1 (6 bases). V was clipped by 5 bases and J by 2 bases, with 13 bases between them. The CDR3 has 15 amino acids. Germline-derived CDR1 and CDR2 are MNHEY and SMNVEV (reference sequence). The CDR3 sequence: CASSKQGSAYNEQFF. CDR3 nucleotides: TGTGCCAGCAGTAAACAGGGCTCGGCCTACAATGAGCAGTTCTTC.

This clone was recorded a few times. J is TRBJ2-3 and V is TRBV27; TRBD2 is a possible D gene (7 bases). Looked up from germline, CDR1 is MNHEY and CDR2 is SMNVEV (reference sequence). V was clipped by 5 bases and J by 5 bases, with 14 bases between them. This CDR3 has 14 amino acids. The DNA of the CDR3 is TGTGCCAGCAGTCACACTAGGGGGGGAGATACGCAGTATTTT. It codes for CASSHTRGGDTQYF.

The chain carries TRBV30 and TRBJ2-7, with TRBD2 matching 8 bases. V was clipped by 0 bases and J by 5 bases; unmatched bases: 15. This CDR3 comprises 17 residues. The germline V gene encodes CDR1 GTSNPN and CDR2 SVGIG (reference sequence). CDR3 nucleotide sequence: TGTGCCTGGAGTGTACCGGGCTGGCGGGGGGCCCTCCACGAGCAGTACTTC. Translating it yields CAWSVPGWRGALHEQYF.

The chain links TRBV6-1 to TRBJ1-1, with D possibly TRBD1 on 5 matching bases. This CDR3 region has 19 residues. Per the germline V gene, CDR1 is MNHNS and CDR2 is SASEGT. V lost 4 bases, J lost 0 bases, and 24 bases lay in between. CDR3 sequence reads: CASSGARVGTGRLNTEAFF. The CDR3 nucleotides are TGTGCCAGCAGTGGGGCCCGGGTGGGCACAGGCCGGCTGAACACTGAAGCTTTCTTT.

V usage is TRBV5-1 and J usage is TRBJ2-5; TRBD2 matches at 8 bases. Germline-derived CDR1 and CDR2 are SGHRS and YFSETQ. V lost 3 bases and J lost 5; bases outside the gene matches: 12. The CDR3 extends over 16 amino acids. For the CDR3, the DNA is TGCGCCAGCAGCTCAGCGGGGGACACACTAGGGGAGACCCAGTACTTC. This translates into CASSSAGDTLGETQYF.

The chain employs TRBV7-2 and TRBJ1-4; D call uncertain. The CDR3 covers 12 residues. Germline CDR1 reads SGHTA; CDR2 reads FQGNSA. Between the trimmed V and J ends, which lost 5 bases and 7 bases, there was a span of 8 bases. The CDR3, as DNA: TGTGCCAGCAGCCTAACCGGTGAAAAACTGTTTTTT. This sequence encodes CASSLTGEKLFF.

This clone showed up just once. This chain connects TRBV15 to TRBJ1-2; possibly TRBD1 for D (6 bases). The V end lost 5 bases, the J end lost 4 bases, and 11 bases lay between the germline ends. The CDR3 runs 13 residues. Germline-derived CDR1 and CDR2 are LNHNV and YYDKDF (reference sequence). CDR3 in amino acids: CATSDGQSYGYTF. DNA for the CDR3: TGTGCCACCAGCGACGGACAGAGCTATGGCTACACCTTC.

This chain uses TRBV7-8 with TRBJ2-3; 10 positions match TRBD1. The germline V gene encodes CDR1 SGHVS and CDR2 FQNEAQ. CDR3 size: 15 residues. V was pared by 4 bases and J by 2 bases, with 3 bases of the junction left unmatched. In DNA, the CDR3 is TGTGCCAGCAGCTCAGGGACAGGGGACACAGATACGCAGTATTTT. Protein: CASSSGTGDTDTQYF.

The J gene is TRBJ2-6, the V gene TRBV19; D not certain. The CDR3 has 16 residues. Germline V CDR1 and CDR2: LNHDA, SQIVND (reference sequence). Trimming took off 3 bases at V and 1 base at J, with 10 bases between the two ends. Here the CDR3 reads CASSMRAVSGANVLTF. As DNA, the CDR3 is TGTGCCAGTAGTATGAGAGCTGTTTCTGGGGCCAACGTCCTGACTTTC.

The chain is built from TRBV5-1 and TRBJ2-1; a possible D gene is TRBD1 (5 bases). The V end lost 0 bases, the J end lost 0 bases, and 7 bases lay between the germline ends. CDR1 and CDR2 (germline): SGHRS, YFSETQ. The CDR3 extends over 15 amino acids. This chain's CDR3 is CASSLVGLSYNEQFF. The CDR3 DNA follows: TGCGCCAGCAGCTTGGTGGGGCTCTCCTACAATGAGCAGTTCTTC.

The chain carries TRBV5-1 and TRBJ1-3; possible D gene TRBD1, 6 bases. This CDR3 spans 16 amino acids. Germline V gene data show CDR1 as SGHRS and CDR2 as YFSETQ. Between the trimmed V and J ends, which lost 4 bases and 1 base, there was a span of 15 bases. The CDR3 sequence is CASSPEGGLSGNTIYF. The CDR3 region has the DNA TGCGCCAGCAGCCCGGAGGGGGGGCTATCTGGAAACACCATATATTTT.

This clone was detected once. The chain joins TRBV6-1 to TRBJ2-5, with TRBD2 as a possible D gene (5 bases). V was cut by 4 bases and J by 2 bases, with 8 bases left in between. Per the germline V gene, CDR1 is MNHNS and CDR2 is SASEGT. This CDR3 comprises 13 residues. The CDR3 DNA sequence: TGTGCCAGCAGTGCCCGGGAACAAGAGACCCAGTACTTC. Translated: CASSAREQETQYF.

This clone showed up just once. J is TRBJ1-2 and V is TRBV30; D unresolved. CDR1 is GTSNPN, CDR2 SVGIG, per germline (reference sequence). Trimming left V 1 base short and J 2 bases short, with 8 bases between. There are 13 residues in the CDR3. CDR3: CAWSGEGNYGYTF. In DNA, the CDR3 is TGTGCCTGGAGTGGAGAGGGAAACTATGGCTACACCTTC. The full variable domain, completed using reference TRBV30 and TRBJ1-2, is SQTIHQWPATLVQPVGSPLSLECTVEGTSNPNLYWYRQAAGRGLQLLFYSVGIGQISSEVPQNLSASRPQDRQFILSSKKLLLSDSGFYLCAWSGEGNYGYTFGSGTRLTVV.

This CDR3 is CASSALAGIKETQYF. DNA for the CDR3: TGTGCCAGCAGCGCTCTAGCGGGGATTAAAGAGACCCAGTACTTC. V and J are TRBV27 and TRBJ2-5; 9 nucleotides line up with TRBD2. The CDR3 consists of 15 residues. The germline gives CDR1 MNHEY, CDR2 SMNVEV (reference sequence). Trimming removed 6 bases from V and 3 bases from J; junction bases left unmatched: 8.

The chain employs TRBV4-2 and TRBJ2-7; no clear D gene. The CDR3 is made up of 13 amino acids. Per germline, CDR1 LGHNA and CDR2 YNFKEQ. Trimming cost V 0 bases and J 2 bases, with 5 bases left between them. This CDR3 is CASSQETAYEQYF. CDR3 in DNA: TGTGCCAGCAGCCAAGAGACTGCCTACGAGCAGTACTTC.

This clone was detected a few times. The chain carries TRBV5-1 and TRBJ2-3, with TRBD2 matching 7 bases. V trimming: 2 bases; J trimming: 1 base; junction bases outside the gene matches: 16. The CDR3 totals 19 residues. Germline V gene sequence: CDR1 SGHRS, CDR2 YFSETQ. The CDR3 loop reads CASSFAPFGGSAGTDTQYF. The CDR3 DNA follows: TGCGCCAGCAGCTTTGCCCCCTTCGGCGGGAGCGCGGGCACAGATACGCAGTATTTT.

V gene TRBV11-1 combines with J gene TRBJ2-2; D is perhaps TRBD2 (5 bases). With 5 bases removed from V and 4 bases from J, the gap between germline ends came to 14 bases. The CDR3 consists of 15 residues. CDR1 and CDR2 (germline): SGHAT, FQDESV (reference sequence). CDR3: CASSRTRSPTGELFF. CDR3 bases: TGTGCCAGCAGCCGCACTAGGTCCCCCACCGGGGAGCTGTTTTTT.

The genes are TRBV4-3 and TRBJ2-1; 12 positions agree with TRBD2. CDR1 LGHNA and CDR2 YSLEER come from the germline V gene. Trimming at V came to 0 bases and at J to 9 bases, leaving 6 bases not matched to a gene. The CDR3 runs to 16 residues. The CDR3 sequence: CASSQDRLAGGREQFF. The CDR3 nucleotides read TGCGCCAGCAGCCAAGATAGGCTAGCGGGGGGGCGTGAGCAGTTCTTC.